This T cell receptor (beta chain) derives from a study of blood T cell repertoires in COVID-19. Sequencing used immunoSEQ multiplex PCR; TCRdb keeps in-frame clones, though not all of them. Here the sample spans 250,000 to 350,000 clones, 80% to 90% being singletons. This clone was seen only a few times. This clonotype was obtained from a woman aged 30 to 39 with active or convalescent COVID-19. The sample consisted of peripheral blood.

The CDR3 DNA follows: TGTGCCAGCAGCCAAGACAGGGTTTTGAGGTCTGGGGAGCTGTTTTTT. This encodes CASSQDRVLRSGELFF. This chain uses TRBV7-2 with TRBJ2-2; 7 bases agree with TRBD1. V lost 5 bases, J lost 8 bases, and 14 bases stayed unmatched. Germline V CDR1 and CDR2: SGHTA, FQGNSA. CDR3 length equals 16 residues. The full variable domain, with the rest looked up from reference TRBV7-2 and TRBJ2-2, is GAGVSQSPSNKVTEKGKDVELRCDPISGHTALYWYRQSLGQGLEFLIYFQGNSAPDKSGLPSDRFSAERTGGSVSTLTIQRTQQEDSAVYLCASSQDRVLRSGELFFGEGSRLTVL.